Presented here are 22 T cell receptor beta chains from one specimen sequenced in a study of tumor-infiltrating lymphocytes in oesophageal squamous cell carcinoma. TCRdb used MiXCR to reprocess the PCR reads, holding one entry per CDR3 protein. Found here are under 15,000 distinct CDR3 sequences, approximately 50% of them singletons; the top ten hold 42%. The sequenced material came from esophageal tumor tissue. The receptors were sampled from a female donor with esophageal squamous cell carcinoma.

The V gene is TRBV7-2, the J gene TRBJ2-3, with 8 bases lining up with TRBD1. With 5 bases clipped from V and 4 bases from J, the junction kept 5 bases outside the gene matches. The CDR3 covers 14 residues. The germline CDR1 and CDR2 sequences are SGHTA and FQGNSA. The CDR3 bases are TGTGCCAGCAGCACCGACAGGGGTGCAGATACGCAGTATTTT. It translates to CASSTDRGADTQYF.

Remarks on this clonotype: At one of its ends the junction is not consistent with the germline gene, which may arise from a read error. V is TRBV7-8 and J is TRBJ2-7; 7 bases map to TRBD1. This CDR3 region has 13 residues. The V gene's germline CDR1 is SGHVS and CDR2 FQNEAQ. The CDR3 region has the DNA TGTGCCAGCAGCGATACAGGGGATTCACCCCTCCACTTC. Its translation: CASSDTGDSPLHF. The complete variable domain, with remaining parts taken from reference TRBV7-8 and TRBJ2-7, reads GAGVSQSPRYKVAKRGQDVALRCDPISGHVSLFWYQQALGQGPEFLTYFQNEAQLDKSGLPSDRFFAERPEGSVSTLKIQRTQQEDSAVYLCASSDTGDSPLHFGPGTRLTVT.

This clonotype was seen more than once but under ten times. A single base separates this from a much larger clone, so it may be a read error. The chain recombines TRBV11-3 with TRBJ2-7; 8 nucleotides match TRBD2. The J segment lost 7 bases and the V segment lost 5 bases, leaving 7 bases of the junction unmatched. The CDR3 has 13 residues. Germline lookup yields CDR1 SGHNT and CDR2 YENEEA. Written as DNA, the CDR3 is TGTGCCAGCAGCCCCGGGGGGGCCAAGGAGCAGTACTTC. Amino acids: CASSPGGAKEQYF.

This rearrangement joins TRBV5-6 to TRBJ2-7; 10 positions match TRBD2. The DNA matches TRBJ2-1 better at its end, which makes the J call doubtful. CDR3 size: 17 residues. Germline CDR1 SGHDT, CDR2 YYEEEE. The chain's CDR3 is CASSLGLAGVPGNEQFF. Here the CDR3 DNA reads TGTGCCAGCAGCTTGGGGCTAGCGGGAGTCCCGGGCAATGAGCAGTTCTTC.

The chain uses TRBV7-6 and TRBJ2-3; 11 positions match TRBD2. V shed 0 bases, J shed 0 bases, and the junction held 8 bases outside the gene matches. This CDR3 spans 19 amino acids. Germline V lookup: CDR1 SGHVS, CDR2 FNYEAQ. The CDR3 spells CASSLASLAGASSTDTQYF. The CDR3 DNA is TGTGCCAGCAGCTTAGCGTCACTAGCGGGGGCATCTAGCACAGATACGCAGTATTTT.

The V gene is TRBV7-2, the J gene TRBJ2-5; D call uncertain. The V end lost 1 base, the J end lost 5 bases, and 8 bases lay between the germline ends. Germline loops: CDR1 SGHTA, CDR2 FQGNSA. The length of the CDR3 is 13 residues. This CDR3 is CASSLVWTETQYF. The CDR3 coding sequence is TGTGCCAGCAGCTTAGTTTGGACGGAGACCCAGTACTTC.

This clonotype was seen just once. Because the CDR3 is missing its conserved closing phenylalanine or tryptophan, this is likely a read error. Because the CDR3's place on the DNA is in doubt, the DNA is left out and the CDR3 is given as listed by TCRdb. The V and J genes are TRBV6-5 and TRBJ2-6; TRBD1, as called in the table, went unchecked against the DNA. The CDR3 region is 19 residues in length, termini included. Germline assignment: CDR1 MNHEY and CDR2 SVGAGI. CDR3: CASSKFRQGAGAETQYFGA.

This clonotype qualifies as medium-sized (0.01 to 0.1%). This rearrangement joins TRBV6-1 to TRBJ2-5; D is unresolved. Germline V gene sequence: CDR1 MNHNS, CDR2 SASEGT. CDR3 length: 13 amino acids. V was shortened by 2 bases and J by 6 bases, with 10 bases between the two germline ends. The CDR3 nucleotides read TGTGCCAGCAGTGAACCGTGGTCGAAGACCCAGTACTTC. The encoded protein is CASSEPWSKTQYF.

The chain's CDR3 is CASSLRTSGEETQYF. The CDR3 DNA follows: TGTGCCAGCAGCCTACGGACTAGCGGTGAAGAGACCCAGTACTTC. The rearrangement uses TRBV7-6 and TRBJ2-7; TRBD2 matches 10 bases. The closer fit of TRBJ2-5 to the DNA end suggests the J call may be wrong. In germline, CDR1 is SGHVS, CDR2 FNYEAQ. This CDR3 comprises 15 residues.

The genes are TRBV11-2 and TRBJ1-1; D is ambiguous. Near its end, the DNA agrees better with TRBJ2-3, so the J call may be wrong. The CDR3 covers 17 residues. Germline V lookup: CDR1 SGHAT, CDR2 FQNNGV. The CDR3: CASSLVLVSSSYNEQYF. CDR3 sequence (DNA): TGTGCCAGCAGCTTAGTGCTGGTTTCCAGCTCCTACAATGAGCAGTATTTT.

In its sample, this clonotype was seen a few times. The chain is built from TRBV6-1 and TRBJ2-3; 7 positions match TRBD1. CDR1 and CDR2 (germline): MNHNS, SASEGT. J was trimmed by 0 bases and V by 6 bases; bases with no gene match: 6. The CDR3 length is 15 residues. CDR3 residues: CASRIQGSSTDTQYF. The CDR3 region has the DNA TGTGCCAGCAGGATACAGGGGTCTAGCACAGATACGCAGTATTTT.

This clonotype is medium-sized. The CDR3 coding sequence is TGTGCCAGCAGCTTCCGGGACAGCCCGTCCAATGAGCAGTTCTTC. Protein sequence: CASSFRDSPSNEQFF. This chain connects TRBV7-8 to TRBJ2-1; 7 nucleotides match TRBD1. The V and J ends lost 3 bases and 6 bases, in that order; junction bases with no gene match: 8. Germline V gene lookup returns CDR1 SGHVS and CDR2 FQNEAQ. The CDR3 is made up of 15 amino acids.

Ten or more counts support this clonotype. A read error is possible here, since a much larger clone lies one base away. The chain links TRBV6-6 to TRBJ2-7; TRBD1 matches at 8 bases. The V and J ends lost 2 bases and 7 bases, in that order; junction bases with no gene match: 10. The CDR3 sequence is 15 residues long. Germline CDR1 and CDR2: MNHNY and SVGAGI (reference sequence). CDR3 bases: TGTGCCAGCAGTTACGACGCAGGGGGCGGGAATGAGCAGTACTTC. The encoded protein is CASSYDAGGGNEQYF.

The V and J genes are TRBV7-6 and TRBJ2-3; TRBD1 matches 10 bases. The length of the CDR3 is 15 residues. Germline assignment: CDR1 SGHVS and CDR2 FNYEAQ. The J segment lost 3 bases and the V segment lost 4 bases, leaving 4 bases of the junction unmatched. The CDR3 sequence is CASSSGQGVTDTQYF. CDR3 coding DNA: TGTGCCAGCAGCTCTGGACAGGGGGTGACAGATACGCAGTATTTT.

The chain joins TRBV12-3 or TRBV12-4 to TRBJ2-1, with 8 bases matching TRBD1. The CDR3 is made up of 14 amino acids. The V gene end was trimmed by 6 bases and the J gene end by 2 bases; junction bases not matched to a gene: 3. This CDR3 is CASRPTGAYNEQFF. The CDR3 DNA reads as TGTGCCAGCAGACCGACAGGGGCCTACAATGAGCAGTTCTTC.

This clonotype showed up just a few times. This chain links TRBV7-6 with TRBJ2-3, with TRBD1 matching over 11 bases. The assigned J gene may be wrong: the sequence end matches TRBJ2-5 better. This CDR3 region has 18 residues. Germline V gives CDR1 SGHVS, CDR2 FNYEAQ. The CDR3 loop reads CASSLATGQGELGETQYF. As DNA, the CDR3 is TGTGCCAGCAGCTTAGCTACGGGACAGGGGGAGTTAGGGGAGACCCAGTACTTC.

The chain employs TRBV11-2 and TRBJ2-2; D ambiguous. This CDR3 region has 14 residues. V lost 5 bases and J lost 3, with 10 bases in between. Germline CDR1 reads SGHAT; CDR2 reads FQNNGV. The CDR3 loop is CASSPNHYTGELFF. CDR3 DNA sequence: TGTGCCAGCAGCCCCAACCACTACACCGGGGAGCTGTTTTTT.

As concerns this clonotype: The conserved final phenylalanine or tryptophan is absent from the CDR3, which likely points to a read error. No DNA is shown, since the ends of the CDR3 on it are uncertain; the CDR3 is the one TCRdb lists. The chain has TRBV28 and TRBJ2-7; TRBD2 is taken as the D call from the table, unchecked against the DNA. The CDR3 length equals 18 residues, ends included. CDR1 and CDR2 (germline): MDHEN, SYDVKM. CDR3 amino acids: CASSLGGGNLNYGYTFGS.

Only a few counts were recorded for this clonotype. This chain connects TRBV19 to TRBJ1-1, with D maybe TRBD1 (6 bases). The V and J ends lost 4 bases and 2 bases respectively, with 17 bases between them. The CDR3 covers 16 residues. Germline V gene data show CDR1 as LNHDA and CDR2 as SQIVND (reference sequence). CDR3 region: CASSSHGRGRNTEAFF. DNA of the CDR3: TGTGCCAGTAGTAGCCACGGACGGGGGCGTAACACTGAAGCTTTCTTT.

The rearrangement joins TRBV7-6 to TRBJ2-3; weak D call: TRBD1 (5 bases). This CDR3 region has 12 residues. Trimming left V 1 base short and J 6 bases short, with 5 bases between. In germline, CDR1 is SGHVS, CDR2 FNYEAQ. In DNA form, the CDR3 reads TGTGCCAGCAGCTTAGAGGGGGATACGCAGTATTTT. Protein: CASSLEGDTQYF.

The chain links TRBV7-8 to TRBJ1-1; 8 bases align to TRBD1. V was clipped by 1 base and J by 5 bases; unmatched bases: 6. This CDR3 has 15 residues. Germline CDR1 and CDR2: SGHVS and FQNEAQ. The CDR3, as DNA: TGTGCCAGCAGCTTAGGGCAGGGGGCGAGGACTGAAGCTTTCTTT. Its protein product is CASSLGQGARTEAFF.

A note on this clonotype: The conserved phenylalanine or tryptophan normally closing the CDR3 is absent here, so this likely arose from a read error. It is unclear where the CDR3 begins or ends on the DNA, so no DNA is shown, and the CDR3 is as TCRdb lists it. This chain joins TRBV12-3 or TRBV12-4 and TRBJ2-6; the table's TRBD1 call for D was not verified on the DNA. The CDR3 sequence runs 16 residues, both termini included. The CDR3 loop is CASNSPQGPNIQYFGA.